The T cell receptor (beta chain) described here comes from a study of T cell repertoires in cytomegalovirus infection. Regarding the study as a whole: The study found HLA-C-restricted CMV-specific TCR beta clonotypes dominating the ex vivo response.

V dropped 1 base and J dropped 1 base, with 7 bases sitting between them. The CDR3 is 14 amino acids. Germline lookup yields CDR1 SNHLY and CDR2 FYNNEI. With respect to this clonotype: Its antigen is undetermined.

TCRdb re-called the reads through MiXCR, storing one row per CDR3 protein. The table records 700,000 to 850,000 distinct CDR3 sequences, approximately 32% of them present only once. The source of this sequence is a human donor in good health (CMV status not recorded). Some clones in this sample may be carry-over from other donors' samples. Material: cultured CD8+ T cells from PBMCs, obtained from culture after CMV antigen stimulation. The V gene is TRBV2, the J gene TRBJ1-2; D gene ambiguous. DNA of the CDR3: TGTGCCAGCAGTGAAGACAGTAGTAACTATGGCTACACCTTC. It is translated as CASSEDSSNYGYTF.